A selection of T cell receptor beta chains follows, all from one sample in a study of radiotherapy plus CTLA-4 blockade in lung cancer. Clones were sequenced by immunoSEQ multiplex PCR, and TCRdb holds only the in-frame ones, with some missing. The sample lists roughly 66,000 clones; about 80% were seen once. Here the sequenced sample was peripheral blood, taken from a patient treated with radiotherapy plus ipilimumab. These receptors originate from a human donor with non-small cell lung cancer who had a partial response to radiotherapy plus ipilimumab. Each CDR3 is given with its conserved first and last residue. A D gene is named only where the DNA matches it firmly. Clone size, where shown, is once, few, many, or a class for clones that have expanded.

V	D	size	J	length	CDR3	DNA
TRBV14	TRBD1	once	TRBJ1-2	14	CASSHGQGRDGYTF	TGTGCCAGCAGTCATGGACAGGGAAGGGATGGCTACACCTTC
TRBV2	.	.	TRBJ2-7	14	CASKATTHSYEQYF	TGTGCCAGCAAAGCGACTACTCACTCCTACGAGCAGTACTTC
TRBV5-6	TRBD1	.	TRBJ1-2	15	CASSAPTGVTYGYTF	TGTGCCAGCAGCGCTCCAACAGGGGTTACCTATGGCTACACCTTC
TRBV28	.	.	TRBJ1-2	11	CASSSPGGYTF	TGTGCCAGCAGTTCTCCGGGGGGCTACACCTTC
TRBV29-1	.	once	TRBJ1-1	13	CSGGTGLGTEAFF	TGCAGCGGCGGGACGGGGTTGGGCACTGAAGCTTTCTTT
TRBV4-1	TRBD2	.	TRBJ2-1	15	CASSPGGPPYNEQFF	TGCGCCAGCAGCCCGGGAGGGCCCCCCTACAATGAGCAGTTCTTC
TRBV19	.	few	TRBJ2-7	15	CASSITLKGSYEQYF	TGTGCCAGTAGTATAACACTAAAAGGATCCTACGAGCAGTACTTC
TRBV13	TRBD1	.	TRBJ1-2	15	CASDGGQGTSYGYTF	TGTGCCAGCGATGGGGGACAGGGGACTTCTTATGGCTACACCTTC
TRBV28	TRBD2	few	TRBJ2-3	15	CASGLAGGRGDTQYF	TGTGCCAGCGGCTTAGCGGGAGGGCGGGGAGATACGCAGTATTTT
TRBV29-1	.	.	TRBJ2-5	10	CSVAEETQYF	TGCAGCGTTGCTGAAGAGACCCAGTACTTC
TRBV6-1	TRBD1	.	TRBJ1-4	14	CASREGTGTEKLFF	TGTGCCAGCCGTGAGGGGACAGGGACCGAAAAACTGTTTTTT
TRBV18	.	.	TRBJ2-7	15	CASSPSAGAPSEQYF	TGTGCCAGCTCGCCGTCGGCGGGGGCGCCGAGCGAGCAGTACTTC
TRBV27	TRBD2	.	TRBJ2-7	13	CASRLAGGYEQYF	TGTGCCAGCAGACTAGCGGGAGGCTACGAGCAGTACTTC
TRBV18	.	.	TRBJ1-3	15	CASSPGESAGNTIYF	TGTGCCAGCTCACCCGGGGAGTCGGCCGGAAACACCATATATTTT
TRBV7-9	.	.	TRBJ1-2	15	CASSFVASGLYGYTF	TGTGCCAGCAGCTTCGTCGCTAGCGGACTCTATGGCTACACCTTC
TRBV27	.	.	TRBJ2-1	15	CASTPLSSRNNEQFF	TGTGCCAGCACCCCTTTATCGTCCAGGAACAATGAGCAGTTCTTC
TRBV6-5	TRBD1	.	TRBJ2-5	15	CASSLVTGAQETQYF	TGTGCCAGCAGTTTAGTGACAGGGGCCCAAGAGACCCAGTACTTC
TRBV30	TRBD2	.	TRBJ2-2	13	CASDTGGTGELFF	TGTGCCAGTGACACGGGAGGCACCGGGGAGCTGTTTTTT
TRBV5-1	.	.	TRBJ1-3	15	CASSLPVESGNTIYF	TGCGCCAGCAGCTTGCCGGTGGAGTCGGGAAACACCATATATTTT
TRBV5-1	.	.	TRBJ2-7	13	CASSPYRVDEQYF	TGCGCCAGCAGCCCATACAGGGTCGACGAGCAGTACTTC
TRBV18	TRBD1	.	TRBJ1-3	14	CASSPPDRVDTIYF	TGTGCCAGCTCACCCCCGGACAGGGTAGACACCATATATTTT
TRBV2	.	medium-sized	TRBJ1-1	13	CASSVGAGTEAFF	TGTGCCAGCAGTGTTGGGGCAGGGACTGAAGCTTTCTTT
TRBV27	.	.	TRBJ2-1	13	CASSPAGQSEQFF	TGTGCCAGCAGTCCCGCTGGACAGAGTGAGCAGTTCTTC
TRBV9	TRBD1	.	TRBJ1-1	15	CASSLIQGTNTEAFF	TGTGCCAGCAGCCTTATACAGGGGACGAACACTGAAGCTTTCTTT
TRBV19	.	.	TRBJ2-5	14	CASSIAADQETQYF	TGTGCCAGTAGTATAGCGGCGGATCAAGAGACCCAGTACTTC
TRBV5-6	TRBD2	.	TRBJ2-3	14	CASRLAGYTDTQYF	TGTGCCAGCAGACTAGCGGGCTACACAGATACGCAGTATTTT
TRBV1	.	.	TRBJ2-2	17	CTSSGRLREGDTGELFF	TGCACCAGCAGCGGGAGGCTACGGGAGGGCGACACCGGGGAGCTGTTTTTT
TRBV11-2	.	.	TRBJ2-1	15	CASSPVVSSYNEQFF	TGTGCCAGCAGCCCCGTTGTGAGCTCCTACAATGAGCAGTTCTTC
TRBV15	TRBD2	.	TRBJ2-2	15	CATSSSGGSTGELFF	TGTGCCACCAGCAGCTCGGGGGGTTCCACCGGGGAGCTGTTTTTT
TRBV28	.	.	TRBJ1-1	12	CASNGASTEAFF	TGTGCCTCAAATGGGGCGTCGACTGAAGCTTTCTTT
TRBV2	.	.	TRBJ2-3	14	CAGGGQAEGDTQYF	TGTGCCGGGGGCGGGCAGGCTGAAGGAGATACGCAGTATTTT
TRBV7-8	TRBD2	.	TRBJ2-7	15	CASSRTSGRTYEQYF	TGTGCCAGCAGTCGAACTAGCGGGAGAACCTACGAGCAGTACTTC
TRBV19	TRBD2	.	TRBJ2-1	14	CASKSGSSYNEQFF	TGTGCCAGTAAGAGCGGGAGCTCCTACAATGAGCAGTTCTTC
TRBV7-8	TRBD2	.	TRBJ2-6	18	CASSSRGSGRGGANVLTF	TGTGCCAGCAGCTCCCGGGGGAGCGGGAGAGGTGGGGCCAACGTCCTGACTTTC
TRBV5-1	TRBD1	.	TRBJ1-2	16	CASSLGRGQGVGGYTF	TGCGCCAGCAGCCTTGGTCGGGGACAGGGGGTTGGTGGCTACACCTTC
TRBV9	TRBD2	.	TRBJ2-3	17	CASSVGTSGIDTDTQYF	TGTGCCAGCAGCGTCGGGACTAGCGGGATAGACACAGATACGCAGTATTTT